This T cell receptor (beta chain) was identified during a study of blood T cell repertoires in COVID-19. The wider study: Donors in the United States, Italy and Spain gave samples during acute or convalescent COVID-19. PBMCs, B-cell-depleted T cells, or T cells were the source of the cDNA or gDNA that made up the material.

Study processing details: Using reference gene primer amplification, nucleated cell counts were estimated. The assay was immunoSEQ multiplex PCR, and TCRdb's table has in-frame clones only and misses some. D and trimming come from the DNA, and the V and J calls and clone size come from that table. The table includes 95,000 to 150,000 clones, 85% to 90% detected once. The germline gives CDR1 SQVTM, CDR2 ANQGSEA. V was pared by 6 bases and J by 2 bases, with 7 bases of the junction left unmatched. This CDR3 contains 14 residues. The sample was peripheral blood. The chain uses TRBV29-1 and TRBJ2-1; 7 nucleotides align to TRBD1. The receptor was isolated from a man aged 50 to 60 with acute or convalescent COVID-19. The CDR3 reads CSVMYRGAYNEQFF. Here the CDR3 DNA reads TGCAGCGTGATGTACAGGGGAGCCTACAATGAGCAGTTCTTC.